This passage covers 25 T cell receptor beta chains from one sample sequenced in a study of blood T cells in healthy people across ages. Then a second PCR, running about 6 to 11 cycles, was carried out with a sample-barcoded 5' primer and a J-beta primer mix. In TCRdb, the 5' RACE reads were re-called with MiXCR into one record per CDR3 protein. The data hold 1.5 million to 2 million distinct CDR3 sequences, with approximately 28% observed a single time. The sample comprised blood. The receptors were gathered from a woman aged 25 to 45 in good health.

This clonotype was observed a handful of times. The rearrangement links TRBV10-2 to TRBJ1-2, with D unclear. The germline V and J ends were trimmed by 0 bases and 8 bases, with 13 bases remaining between them. Germline CDR1 WSHSY, CDR2 SAAADI. This CDR3 is 14 amino acids long. The CDR3 here is CASSESGPREGYTF. CDR3 nucleotide sequence: TGCGCCAGCAGTGAGTCCGGGCCTCGAGAGGGCTACACCTTC.

Only a few counts were recorded for this clonotype. This CDR3 is missing its conserved last phenylalanine or tryptophan, likely due to a read error. The CDR3 reads CSAKYTAQNIQYI. For the CDR3, the DNA is TGCAGTGCTAAATATACGGCTCAAAACATTCAGTACATC. The chain is built from TRBV20-1 and TRBJ2-4; D gene ambiguous. Germline V gene lookup returns CDR1 DFQATT and CDR2 SNEGSKA (reference sequence). This CDR3 has 13 amino acids. V was shortened by 4 bases and J by 5 bases, with 12 bases between the two germline ends.

The chain combines TRBV20-1 with TRBJ2-3, with TRBD2 matching over 8 bases. Germline V gene data show CDR1 as DFQATT and CDR2 as SNEGSKA (reference sequence). The V gene end was trimmed by 3 bases and the J gene end by 4 bases; junction bases not matched to a gene: 6. The CDR3 runs to 14 residues. The CDR3 spells CSASAGGAADTQYF. CDR3 nucleotides: TGCAGTGCTAGCGCCGGGGGGGCCGCAGATACGCAGTATTTT.

This clonotype was picked up many times. The J gene is TRBJ2-5, the V gene TRBV29-1; possibly TRBD1 for D (7 bases). Germline V lookup: CDR1 SQVTM, CDR2 ANQGSEA. V lost 8 bases to trimming and J lost 5 bases, with 18 bases between them. The CDR3 loop spans 13 amino acids. The CDR3 DNA reads as TGCAGCATATTAAAGGGGGCGGGGGAGACCCAGTACTTC. Encoded protein: CSILKGAGETQYF.

The V gene is TRBV28, the J gene TRBJ1-6, with D hard to call. The V gene's germline CDR1 is MDHEN and CDR2 SYDVKM. V was cut by 6 bases and J by 4 bases, with 7 bases left in between. This CDR3 region has 13 residues. The CDR3 loop reads CASSFEYNSPLHF. The DNA of the CDR3 is TGTGCCAGCAGCTTTGAGTATAATTCACCCCTCCACTTT.

The chain is built from TRBV7-9 and TRBJ1-2; D is uncertain. Germline-derived CDR1 and CDR2 are SEHNR and FQNEAQ (reference sequence). The CDR3 sequence is 14 residues long. Written as DNA, the CDR3 is TGTGCTGTCGAGGGCCCCCGAGAGTCCTATGGCTACACCTTC. Translated: CAVEGPRESYGYTF. The full variable domain, rest sourced from reference TRBV7-9 and TRBJ1-2, is DTGVSQNPRHKITKRGQNVTFRCDPISEHNRLYWYRQTLGQGPEFLTYFQNEAQLEKSRLLSDRFSAERPKGSFSTLEIQRTEQGDSAMYLCAVEGPRESYGYTFGSGTRLTVV.

As for this clonotype: This may come from a read error, since a much larger clone is one base off. The chain has TRBV12-3 or TRBV12-4 and TRBJ1-2, with D tentatively TRBD1 (6 bases). CDR3 length equals 14 residues. Between the trimmed V and J ends, which lost 10 bases and 4 bases, there was a span of 19 bases. CDR3 loop: CANRLGGFGYGYTF. Written as DNA, the CDR3 is TGTGCCAACAGATTAGGGGGGTTTGGCTATGGCTACACCTTC.

The chain is built from TRBV30 and TRBJ2-5; the D gene could be TRBD1 or TRBD2 (5 bases each). The length of the CDR3 is 14 residues. Germline CDR1 is GTSNPN and CDR2 is SVGIG (reference sequence). Trimming took off 5 bases at V and 1 base at J, with 14 bases between the two ends. CDR3: CAWSPGRLQETQYF. The CDR3 coding sequence is TGTGCCTGGTCTCCGGGACGGCTCCAAGAGACCCAGTACTTC.

The V call is TRBV10-3, the J call TRBJ2-7, with a tentative D call TRBD1 (5 bases). The CDR3 has 13 amino acids. The germline V gene encodes CDR1 ENHRY and CDR2 SYGVKD. Trimming cost V 6 bases and J 3 bases, with 12 bases left between them. The CDR3 sequence is CAIRDERGYEQYF. The DNA for the CDR3 is TGTGCCATCAGGGATGAAAGGGGCTACGAGCAGTACTTC.

The chain couples TRBV14 to TRBJ2-5; 9 nucleotides line up with TRBD1. The CDR3 is made up of 15 amino acids. The germline V gene encodes CDR1 SGHDN and CDR2 FVKESK. As DNA, the CDR3 is TGTGCAGCAGCCAAGCACAGGGGGCACCAAGAGACCCAGTACTTC. Residues: CAAAKHRGHQETQYF.

About this clonotype itself: One end of the junction varies from germline; a read error may be responsible. This chain links TRBV7-9 with TRBJ1-1; the D gene is possibly TRBD1 (6 bases). Germline-derived CDR1 and CDR2 are SEHNR and FQNEAQ (reference sequence). The CDR3 length is 18 residues. In DNA form, the CDR3 reads TGTTCCAGCAGCCCCATCACCACAGGGTGGGGGGACCCCACTGAAGCTTTCTTT. Amino acids: CSSSPITTGWGDPTEAFF.

This clonotype came up a few times. The chain employs TRBV4-1 and TRBJ1-1, with 7 bases aligning to TRBD1. The CDR3 length is 14 residues. Germline CDR1 MGHRA, CDR2 YSYEKL. J gave up 3 bases and V 6 bases, and 7 bases lay outside the gene matches. The CDR3 region is CASRIQGRDTEAFF. The CDR3 DNA sequence: TGCGCCAGCAGAATACAGGGGCGGGACACTGAAGCTTTCTTT.

This clonotype is a singleton in its sample. Just one base apart from a much larger clone, this may be a read error. The chain uses TRBV6-2 or TRBV6-3 and TRBJ2-7; 8 bases match TRBD1. Germline lookup yields CDR1 MNHEY and CDR2 SVGEGT. V lost 10 bases, J lost 6 bases, and 11 bases stayed unmatched. The CDR3 runs to 13 residues. The CDR3 is CANIRTGSVEQYF. The CDR3, as DNA: TGTGCCAACATCAGGACAGGGTCCGTCGAGCAGTACTTC.

This chain links TRBV5-1 with TRBJ2-1, with unresolved D. Germline V gene lookup returns CDR1 SGHRS and CDR2 YFSETQ. CDR3 length: 14 amino acids. Trimming left V 0 bases short and J 5 bases short, with 9 bases between. DNA for the CDR3: TGCGCCAGCAGCTTGGTTGTCGGAAACAATGAGCAGTTCTTC. Residues: CASSLVVGNNEQFF.

The V gene is TRBV28, the J gene TRBJ2-2; TRBD2 matches at 12 bases. The CDR3 contains 17 residues. V lost 6 bases to trimming and J lost 4 bases; unmatched junction nucleotides: 9. CDR1 is MDHEN and CDR2 is SYDVKM in the germline V gene. The CDR3 sequence is CASSQPRTSGVTGELFF. The CDR3 DNA is TGTGCCAGCAGCCAACCTCGGACTAGCGGGGTCACCGGGGAGCTGTTTTTT.

In this sample, this clonotype turned up once. This sequence joins TRBV9 and TRBJ2-7; the D gene could be TRBD1 or TRBD2 (6 bases each). The germline gives CDR1 SGDLS, CDR2 YYNGEE. Trimming shortened V by 8 bases and J by 7 bases, and 16 bases separated the two germline ends. This CDR3 has 12 residues. The CDR3 coding sequence is TGTGCCAGTCAAAGGGGGGACAATGAGCAGTACTTC. Its protein product is CASQRGDNEQYF.

This clonotype was counted only a few times. The chain uses TRBV28 and TRBJ2-7; tentative D call: TRBD1 (6 bases). Trimming cost V 8 bases and J 4 bases, with 15 bases left between them. CDR1 is MDHEN and CDR2 is SYDVKM in the germline V gene. The CDR3 loop spans 13 amino acids. The CDR3 loop reads CASLEGQGYEQYF. The CDR3, as DNA: TGTGCCAGCCTCGAAGGTCAGGGGTACGAGCAGTACTTC.

This rearrangement joins TRBV7-9 to TRBJ2-1, with D tentatively TRBD1 (6 bases). Between the trimmed V and J ends, which lost 1 base and 7 bases, there was a span of 17 bases. The CDR3 runs 16 residues. CDR1 and CDR2 (germline): SEHNR, FQNEAQ (reference sequence). The CDR3 DNA follows: TGTGCCAGCAGCTTAGGACCGCAGGGGATCCGGAATGAGCAGTTCTTC. Protein: CASSLGPQGIRNEQFF. The complete variable domain, with remaining parts taken from reference TRBV7-9 and TRBJ2-1, reads DTGVSQNPRHKITKRGQNVTFRCDPISEHNRLYWYRQTLGQGPEFLTYFQNEAQLEKSRLLSDRFSAERPKGSFSTLEIQRTEQGDSAMYLCASSLGPQGIRNEQFFGPGTRLTVL.

On this clonotype itself: One end of the junction does not line up with germline, which may come from a read error. The chain recombines TRBV5-5 with TRBJ1-5, with D maybe TRBD1 (6 bases). The CDR3 is 15 amino acids. Per germline, CDR1 SGHKS and CDR2 YYEKEE (reference sequence). The CDR3 coding sequence is TGTACCAGCAGCTTCGGGACACCGGGGGATCAGCCCCAGCATTTT. This gives the protein CTSSFGTPGDQPQHF.

This clonotype showed up just a few times. J is TRBJ2-1 and V is TRBV9; no firm D call. V shed 0 bases and J shed 4 bases, with 8 bases lying between them. Germline CDR1 is SGDLS and CDR2 is YYNGEE. This CDR3 has 14 residues. CDR3 residues: CASSVEGAYNEQFF. The CDR3 DNA sequence: TGTGCCAGCAGCGTAGAAGGCGCTTACAATGAGCAGTTCTTC. The variable domain in full, completed from reference TRBV9 and TRBJ2-1, reads DSGVTQTPKHLITATGQRVTLRCSPRSGDLSVYWYQQSLDQGLQFLIQYYNGEERAKGNILERFSAQQFPDLHSELNLSSLELGDSALYFCASSVEGAYNEQFFGPGTRLTVL.

Points on this clonotype: A much more abundant neighbour one base away suggests this may be a read error. The chain has TRBV10-3 and TRBJ1-5; D is uncertain. Per germline, CDR1 ENHRY and CDR2 SYGVKD. The length of the CDR3 is 13 residues. The CDR3 loop is CAISDQSNRPQHF. DNA of the CDR3: TGTGCCATCAGTGACCAGAGCAATCGGCCCCAGCATTTT.

This clonotype turned up a few times. CDR3 in amino acids: CASKIAGGTDTQYF. The CDR3 DNA reads as TGTGCCAGCAAAATAGCGGGGGGCACAGATACGCAGTATTTT. The chain is built from TRBV27 and TRBJ2-3, with 9 bases that match TRBD2. Germline CDR1 reads MNHEY; CDR2 reads SMNVEV (reference sequence). With V trimmed by 7 bases and J by 1 base, 3 bases remained unmatched. This CDR3 has 14 residues.

The CDR3 region is CASSITGERYGYTF. For the CDR3, the DNA is TGTGCCAGCAGTATTACAGGGGAGCGATATGGCTACACCTTC. The V and J genes are TRBV2 and TRBJ1-2, with 7 bases that match TRBD1. The J segment lost 5 bases and the V segment lost 5 bases, leaving 8 bases of the junction unmatched. CDR1 and CDR2 (germline): SNHLY, FYNNEI. There are 14 residues in the CDR3. The full variable domain, its missing parts supplied by reference TRBV2 and TRBJ1-2, is EPEVTQTPSHQVTQMGQEVILRCVPISNHLYFYWYRQILGQKVEFLVSFYNNEISEKSEIFDDQFSVERPDGSNFTLKIRSTKLEDSAMYFCASSITGERYGYTFGSGTRLTVV.

The rearrangement joins TRBV7-3 to TRBJ1-5, with D possibly TRBD1 on 5 matching bases. V lost 5 bases to trimming and J lost 0 bases, with 17 bases between them. Germline values: CDR1 SGHTA, CDR2 FQGTGA. This CDR3 region has 17 residues. The CDR3 sequence is CASSRGTGRNSNQPQHF. CDR3 coding DNA: TGTGCCAGCAGCCGAGGGACCGGACGGAATAGCAATCAGCCCCAGCATTTT.

This clonotype has ten or more counts. The J gene is TRBJ2-7, the V gene TRBV7-2, with D possibly called TRBD1 or TRBD2 (5 bases each). V lost 4 bases to trimming and J lost 5 bases, with 15 bases between them. Germline-derived CDR1 and CDR2 are SGHTA and FQGNSA. The CDR3 extends over 14 amino acids. The CDR3 sequence: CASSSRDPWDEQYF. The CDR3 DNA is TGTGCCAGCAGCTCCAGGGACCCCTGGGACGAGCAGTACTTC.